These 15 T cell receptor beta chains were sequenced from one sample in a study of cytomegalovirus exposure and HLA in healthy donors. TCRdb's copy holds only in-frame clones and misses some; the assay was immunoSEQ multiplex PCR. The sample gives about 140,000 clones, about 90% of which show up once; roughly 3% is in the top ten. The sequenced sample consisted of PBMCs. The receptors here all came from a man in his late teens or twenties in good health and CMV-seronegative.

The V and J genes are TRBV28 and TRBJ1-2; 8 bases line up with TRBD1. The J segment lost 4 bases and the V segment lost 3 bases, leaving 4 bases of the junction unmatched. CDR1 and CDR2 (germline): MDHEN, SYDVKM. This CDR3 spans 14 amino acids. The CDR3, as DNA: TGTGCCAGCAGTTTTGACAGGGGTTTCTATGGCTACACCTTC. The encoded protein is CASSFDRGFYGYTF.

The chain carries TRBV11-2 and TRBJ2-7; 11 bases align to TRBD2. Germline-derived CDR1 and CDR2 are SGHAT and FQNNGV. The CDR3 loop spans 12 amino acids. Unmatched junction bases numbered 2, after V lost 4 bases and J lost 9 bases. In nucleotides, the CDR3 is TGTGCCAGCAGCTCCGGACTAGCGGGGCAGTACTTC. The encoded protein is CASSSGLAGQYF.

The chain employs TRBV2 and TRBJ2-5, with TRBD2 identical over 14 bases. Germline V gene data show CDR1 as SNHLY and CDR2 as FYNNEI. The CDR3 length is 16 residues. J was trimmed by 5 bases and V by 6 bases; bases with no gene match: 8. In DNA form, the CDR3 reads TGTGCCAGCAGGGGACTAGCGGGAGAGGGAGGGGAGACCCAGTACTTC. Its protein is CASRGLAGEGGETQYF.

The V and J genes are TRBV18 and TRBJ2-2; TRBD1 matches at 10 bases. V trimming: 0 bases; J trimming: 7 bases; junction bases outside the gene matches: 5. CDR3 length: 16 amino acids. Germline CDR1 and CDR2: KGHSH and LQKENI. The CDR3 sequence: CASSPPGTGDRGELFF. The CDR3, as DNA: TGTGCCAGCTCACCACCCGGGACAGGGGACCGCGGGGAGCTGTTTTTT.

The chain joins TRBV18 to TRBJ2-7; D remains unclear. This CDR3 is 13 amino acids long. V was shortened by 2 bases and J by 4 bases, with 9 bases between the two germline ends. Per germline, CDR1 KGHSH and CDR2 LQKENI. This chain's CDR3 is CASSPNARYEQYF. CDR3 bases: TGTGCCAGCTCACCAAATGCACGGTACGAGCAGTACTTC.

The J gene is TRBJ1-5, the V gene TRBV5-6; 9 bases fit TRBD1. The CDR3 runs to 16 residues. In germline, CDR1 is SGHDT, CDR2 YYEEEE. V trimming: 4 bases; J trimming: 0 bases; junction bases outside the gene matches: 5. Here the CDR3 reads CASSPYRGLSNQPQHF. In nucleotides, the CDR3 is TGTGCCAGCAGCCCCTACAGGGGGCTTAGCAATCAGCCCCAGCATTTT. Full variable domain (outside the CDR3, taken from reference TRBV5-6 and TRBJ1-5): DAGVTQSPTHLIKTRGQQVTLRCSPKSGHDTVSWYQQALGQGPQFIFQYYEEEERQRGNFPDRFSGHQFPNYSSELNVNALLLGDSALYLCASSPYRGLSNQPQHFGDGTRLSIL.

The CDR3 region has the DNA TGTGCTACCGGGGGTGGAGAGACCCAGTACTTC. Protein product: CATGGGETQYF. The J gene is TRBJ2-5, the V gene TRBV10-3; a weak D match, TRBD2 (6 bases). CDR1 is ENHRY and CDR2 is SYGVKD in the germline V gene. The CDR3 extends over 11 amino acids.

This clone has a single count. The CDR3 is CASSSITGETPYEQYF. CDR3 DNA: TGTGCCAGCAGCTCGATCACTGGGGAGACCCCCTACGAGCAGTACTTC. V gene TRBV7-8 combines with J gene TRBJ2-7; a weak D match, TRBD2 (5 bases). This CDR3 has 16 amino acids. V was shortened by 4 bases and J by 2 bases, with 18 bases between the two germline ends. Germline loops: CDR1 SGHVS, CDR2 FQNEAQ.

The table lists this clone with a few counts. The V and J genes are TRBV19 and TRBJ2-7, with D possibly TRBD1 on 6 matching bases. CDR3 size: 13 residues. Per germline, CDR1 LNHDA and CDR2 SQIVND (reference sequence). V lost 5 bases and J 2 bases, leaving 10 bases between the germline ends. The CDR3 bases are TGTGCCAGTAGTGCAGGGGTCCCCTACGAGCAGTACTTC. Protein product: CASSAGVPYEQYF.

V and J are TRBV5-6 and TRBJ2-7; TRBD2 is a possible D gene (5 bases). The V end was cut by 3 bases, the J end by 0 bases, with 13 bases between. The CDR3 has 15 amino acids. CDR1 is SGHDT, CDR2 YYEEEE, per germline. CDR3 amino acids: CASSSRRAVSYEQYF. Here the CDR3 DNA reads TGTGCCAGCAGCTCCAGGCGGGCGGTCTCCTACGAGCAGTACTTC. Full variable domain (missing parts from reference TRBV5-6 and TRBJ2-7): DAGVTQSPTHLIKTRGQQVTLRCSPKSGHDTVSWYQQALGQGPQFIFQYYEEEERQRGNFPDRFSGHQFPNYSSELNVNALLLGDSALYLCASSSRRAVSYEQYFGPGTRLTVT.

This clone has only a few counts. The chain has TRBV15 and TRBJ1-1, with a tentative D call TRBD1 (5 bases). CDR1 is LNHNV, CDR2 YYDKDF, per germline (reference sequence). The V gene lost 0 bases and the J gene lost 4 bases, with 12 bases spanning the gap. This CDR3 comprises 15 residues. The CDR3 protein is CATSRDVQGGTEAFF. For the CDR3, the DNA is TGTGCCACCAGCAGAGATGTTCAGGGCGGCACTGAAGCTTTCTTT.

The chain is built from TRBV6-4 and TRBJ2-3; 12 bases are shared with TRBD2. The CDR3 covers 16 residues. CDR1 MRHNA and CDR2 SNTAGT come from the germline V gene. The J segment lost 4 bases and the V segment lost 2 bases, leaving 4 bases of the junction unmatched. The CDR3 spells CASSDGTSGGPDTQYF. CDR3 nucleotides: TGTGCCAGCAGTGACGGTACTAGCGGGGGGCCAGATACGCAGTATTTT.

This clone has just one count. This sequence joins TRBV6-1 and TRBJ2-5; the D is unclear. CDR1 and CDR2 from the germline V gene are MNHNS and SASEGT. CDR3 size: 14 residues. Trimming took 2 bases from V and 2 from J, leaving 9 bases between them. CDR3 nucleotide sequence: TGTGCCAGCAGTGAATTGAGGAATCAAGAGACCCAGTACTTC. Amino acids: CASSELRNQETQYF.

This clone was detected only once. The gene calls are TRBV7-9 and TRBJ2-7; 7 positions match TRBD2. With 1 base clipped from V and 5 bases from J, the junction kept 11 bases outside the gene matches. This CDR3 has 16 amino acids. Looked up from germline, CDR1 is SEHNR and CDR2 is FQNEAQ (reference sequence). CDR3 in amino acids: CASSLVRLAAGDEQYF. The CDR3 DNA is TGTGCCAGCAGCTTAGTAAGGCTAGCGGCCGGGGACGAGCAGTACTTC.

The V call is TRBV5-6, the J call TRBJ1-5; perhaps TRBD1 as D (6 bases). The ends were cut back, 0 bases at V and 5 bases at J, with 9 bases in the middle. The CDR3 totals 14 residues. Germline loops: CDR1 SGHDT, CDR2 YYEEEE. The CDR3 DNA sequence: TGTGCCAGCAGCTTGGGACAGGCCGATCAGCCCCAGCATTTT. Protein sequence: CASSLGQADQPQHF. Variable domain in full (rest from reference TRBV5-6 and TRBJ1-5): DAGVTQSPTHLIKTRGQQVTLRCSPKSGHDTVSWYQQALGQGPQFIFQYYEEEERQRGNFPDRFSGHQFPNYSSELNVNALLLGDSALYLCASSLGQADQPQHFGDGTRLSIL.